Listed below are T cell receptor beta chains from one sample, sequenced in a study of cytomegalovirus exposure and HLA in healthy donors. Some clones are missing from TCRdb's copy, which holds only in-frame ones; the method was immunoSEQ multiplex PCR. The data show tens of thousands of clones, roughly 84% seen once. The sequencing input was PBMCs. These receptors all come from a woman younger than 35 in good health and CMV-seropositive. The conserved cysteine and the conserved F or W are not part of the CDR3 here. A D gene is named only where the DNA matches it firmly.

j_gene | v_gene | d_gene | CDR3aa
TRBJ2-4 | TRBV28 | TRBD2 | ASRPRGAKNIQY
TRBJ1-4 | TRBV6-5 | . | ASSTATAVGEKLF
TRBJ1-6 | TRBV18 | TRBD1 | ASSRATGVGNSPLH
TRBJ2-5 | TRBV19 | . | ASSIEWFQETQY
TRBJ1-3 | TRBV18 | TRBD1 | ASSPPSGTGGSGNTIY
TRBJ2-3 | TRBV30 | . | AQKTQRDTQY
TRBJ2-6 | TRBV9 | . | ASSVGRGSGANVLT
TRBJ1-4 | TRBV7-6 | TRBD1 | ASSSGTDRRNEKLF
TRBJ2-7 | TRBV6-6 | . | ASSQGQIPYAQY
TRBJ1-6 | TRBV18 | TRBD1 | ASSPPGQYNSPLH
TRBJ1-2 | TRBV7-9 | TRBD1 | ASSRGQGAQGNGYT
TRBJ1-1 | TRBV7-3 | . | ASSPRPGVDTEAF
TRBJ1-6 | TRBV2 | . | ASSIGPLGDSPLH
TRBJ1-1 | TRBV5-6 | . | ASSLSGETEAF
TRBJ2-3 | TRBV5-1 | TRBD2 | ASSFTSGTDTQY
TRBJ1-5 | TRBV5-6 | TRBD1 | ASSFGTEISNQPQH
TRBJ2-3 | TRBV15 | . | ATSRLQGGPDTQY
TRBJ1-1 | TRBV7-3 | . | ASSLYAGENTEAF
TRBJ2-5 | TRBV6-1 | . | ASSEIERETQY
TRBJ2-7 | TRBV6-6 | . | ASRVGVDLSYEQY
TRBJ1-5 | TRBV28 | TRBD1 | ASRLTQGANQPQH
TRBJ2-2 | TRBV27 | . | ASGVGGVRGTGELF
TRBJ2-7 | TRBV11-3 | . | ASSRISGEQY
TRBJ2-2 | TRBV7-9 | TRBD1 | ASTPTGQNTGELF
TRBJ1-5 | TRBV9 | TRBD1 | ASSAGTGTNQPQH
TRBJ1-3 | TRBV5-4 | . | ASIVSTPGLSSDTIY
TRBJ1-5 | TRBV19 | . | ASSRGGGNQPQH
TRBJ2-3 | TRBV15 | TRBD2 | ATSRGSGATDTQY
TRBJ2-3 | TRBV6-1 | TRBD1 | ASSDGQVGADTQY
TRBJ2-7 | TRBV2 | . | ASSEEAGASYEQY
TRBJ1-6 | TRBV2 | . | ASSGGLNNSPLH
TRBJ2-7 | TRBV6-5 | . | ASSNYREDEQY